This passage covers 17 T cell receptor beta chains from one sample sequenced in a study of T-cell memory formation after mild COVID-19. Each CDR3 protein gets one entry after TCRdb re-called the 5' RACE reads with MiXCR. The sample records a few hundred thousand distinct CDR3 sequences, approximately 15% being singletons. The source material was PBMCs or a T cell subset sorted from them (not recorded which). The receptor source for this set is a man younger than 30 who had mild COVID-19 (a few samples of this study predate the infection). Cell type and time point are not known.

This clonotype has ten or more counts. The chain recombines TRBV7-3 with TRBJ1-2; D possibly corresponds to TRBD1 (5 bases). Germline loops: CDR1 SGHTA, CDR2 FQGTGA. V was shortened by 3 bases and J by 0 bases, with 11 bases between the two germline ends. This CDR3 spans 15 amino acids. The CDR3, as DNA: TGTGCCAGCAGCTTGGGGCCAGACTCTAACTATGGCTACACCTTC. It yields the protein CASSLGPDSNYGYTF. The full variable domain, completed using reference TRBV7-3 and TRBJ1-2, is GAGVSQTPSNKVTEKGKYVELRCDPISGHTALYWYRQSLGQGPEFLIYFQGTGAADDSGLPNDRFFAVRPEGSVSTLKIQRTERGDSAVYLCASSLGPDSNYGYTFGSGTRLTVV.

This sequence joins TRBV7-9 and TRBJ2-3, with 12 bases lining up with TRBD2. CDR3 length equals 15 residues. V shed 6 bases and J 5 bases; nucleotides not matched to a gene: 6. The germline V gene has CDR1 SEHNR and CDR2 FQNEAQ (reference sequence). CDR3 nucleotide sequence: TGTGCCAGCAGGCCAAGACTAGCGGGGGAAGATACGCAGTATTTT. Amino acids: CASRPRLAGEDTQYF.

CDR3 protein: CASKDRPEEKLFF. The CDR3 DNA reads TGTGCCAGCAAGGACAGGCCGGAGGAAAAACTGTTTTTT. V gene TRBV6-2 or TRBV6-3 combines with J gene TRBJ1-4; 7 bases match TRBD1. Looked up from germline, CDR1 is MNHEY and CDR2 is SVGEGT. The CDR3 extends over 13 amino acids. The J segment lost 8 bases and the V segment lost 7 bases, leaving 7 bases of the junction unmatched.

The chain combines TRBV4-3 with TRBJ1-1; D is unclear. V was trimmed by 0 bases and J by 0 bases, leaving 8 bases between them. Germline assignment: CDR1 LGHNA and CDR2 YSLEER. This CDR3 comprises 15 residues. CDR3 sequence reads: CASSQEDQLNTEAFF. The DNA of the CDR3 is TGCGCCAGCAGCCAAGAAGATCAATTGAACACTGAAGCTTTCTTT.

This clonotype was counted a few times. This sequence joins TRBV29-1 and TRBJ2-7; D might be TRBD1 or TRBD2, each matching 6 bases. CDR3 size: 12 residues. The germline gives CDR1 SQVTM, CDR2 ANQGSEA. V lost 4 bases and J 2 bases, leaving 9 bases between the germline ends. CDR3 DNA sequence: TGCAGCGTTGTTAGGGGGGCCTACGAGCAGTACTTC. Translation: CSVVRGAYEQYF.

This clonotype has more than one count but fewer than ten. The rearrangement uses TRBV5-1 and TRBJ1-2; D gene ambiguous. CDR3 length: 12 amino acids. Trimming stripped 4 bases from V and 2 bases from J, with 6 bases between. Germline values: CDR1 SGHRS, CDR2 YFSETQ. The CDR3 spells CASSEGNYGYTF. DNA of the CDR3: TGCGCCAGCAGCGAGGGCAACTATGGCTACACCTTC.

V gene TRBV24-1 combines with J gene TRBJ2-3; 9 bases fit TRBD1. V lost 5 bases to trimming and J lost 3 bases; unmatched junction nucleotides: 8. The CDR3 has 16 amino acids. Germline V gives CDR1 KGHDR, CDR2 SFDVKD. CDR3 region: CATSAGTGSGTDTQYF. The CDR3 DNA reads as TGTGCCACCAGTGCTGGGACAGGGTCCGGTACAGATACGCAGTATTTT.

This clonotype has a handful of counts. The genes are TRBV6-5 and TRBJ2-3; 12 nucleotides match TRBD2. The CDR3 loop spans 18 amino acids. The ends lost 3 bases at V and 7 bases at J; junction bases unmatched: 14. Germline values: CDR1 MNHEY, CDR2 SVGAGI. CDR3 in amino acids: CASSYSRLAGARRNTQYF. The CDR3 DNA reads as TGTGCCAGCAGTTATTCCAGACTAGCGGGGGCTCGGAGGAATACGCAGTATTTT.

This clonotype was seen a few times. V and J are TRBV27 and TRBJ2-2, with a possible D match to TRBD1 (6 bases). Germline lookup yields CDR1 MNHEY and CDR2 SMNVEV (reference sequence). The CDR3 is 15 amino acids. Trimming took 2 bases from V and 3 from J, leaving 10 bases between them. CDR3 sequence: CASSLQGSYTGELFF. As DNA, the CDR3 is TGTGCCAGCAGTTTACAGGGGTCGTACACCGGGGAGCTGTTTTTT.

This clonotype was seen a handful of times. The chain combines TRBV24-1 with TRBJ2-3; D remains unclear. The germline gives CDR1 KGHDR, CDR2 SFDVKD. CDR3 length: 16 amino acids. V lost 5 bases and J lost 2, with 16 bases in between. The CDR3 nucleotides are TGTGCCACCAGTGGTCCATTGGGCAGCCTCACAGATACGCAGTATTTT. This sequence encodes CATSGPLGSLTDTQYF.

This clonotype has a handful of counts. J is TRBJ1-1 and V is TRBV5-1; possible D gene TRBD1, 5 bases. Deletions cut 1 base from V and 1 base from J, with 14 bases between. In germline, CDR1 is SGHRS, CDR2 YFSETQ. This CDR3 has 16 amino acids. In DNA, the CDR3 is TGCGCCAGCAGCTTGTGGGGTGGGGCCGGGAACACTGAAGCTTTCTTT. Its protein product is CASSLWGGAGNTEAFF.

This clonotype was detected many times. This chain joins TRBV5-1 and TRBJ2-1; no firm D call. CDR3 length: 12 residues. The germline V gene has CDR1 SGHRS and CDR2 YFSETQ. The germline V and J ends were trimmed by 3 bases and 5 bases, with 6 bases remaining between them. CDR3 in DNA: TGCGCCAGCAGCTCCAGCCACAATGAGCAGTTCTTC. Residues: CASSSSHNEQFF.

This rearrangement joins TRBV20-1 to TRBJ1-2, with a possible D match to TRBD1 (6 bases). The CDR3 extends over 18 amino acids. Germline CDR1 DFQATT, CDR2 SNEGSKA (reference sequence). The V end was cut by 3 bases, the J end by 7 bases, with 30 bases between. The CDR3 nucleotides read TGCAGTGCTAGGGTAATCAGGGGAACGGTGACCCTCCACTGTGGCTACACCTTC. Protein product: CSARVIRGTVTLHCGYTF.

This clonotype was observed a handful of times. The chain carries TRBV7-9 and TRBJ2-5, with D perhaps matching TRBD2 (5 bases). This CDR3 has 16 residues. The V gene lost 5 bases and the J gene lost 1 base, with 17 bases spanning the gap. Germline loops: CDR1 SEHNR, CDR2 FQNEAQ (reference sequence). The chain's CDR3 is CASSASGITGQETQYF. The CDR3 DNA reads as TGTGCCAGCAGCGCCTCCGGGATCACGGGCCAAGAGACCCAGTACTTC.

Many counts were recorded for this clonotype. This chain connects TRBV5-1 to TRBJ1-5; TRBD1 might be the D (5 bases). With 4 bases removed from V and 0 bases from J, the gap between germline ends came to 11 bases. The CDR3 consists of 15 residues. Germline lookup yields CDR1 SGHRS and CDR2 YFSETQ. CDR3 in amino acids: CASSLGPYSNQPQHF. In DNA form, the CDR3 reads TGCGCCAGCAGCCTGGGACCGTATAGCAATCAGCCCCAGCATTTT.

V usage is TRBV3-1 and J usage is TRBJ1-4, with D uncertain. CDR1 and CDR2 from the germline V gene are LGHDT and YNNKEL (reference sequence). The CDR3 has 16 residues. V lost 0 bases, J lost 5 bases, and 13 bases lay in between. The CDR3, as DNA: TGTGCCAGCAGCCAAGAGATAGGGTATTCCAATGAAAAACTGTTTTTT. Translation: CASSQEIGYSNEKLFF.

The V call is TRBV18, the J call TRBJ1-4, with D hard to call. This CDR3 has 14 residues. Trimming cost V 0 bases and J 15 bases, with 17 bases left between them. Per the germline V gene, CDR1 is KGHSH and CDR2 is LQKENI. The CDR3 loop is CASSPPGGPTKMFF. CDR3 DNA: TGTGCCAGCTCACCACCGGGCGGCCCAACCAAAATGTTTTTT.